The 14 T cell receptor beta chains below were found in one sample sequenced in a study of blood T cell repertoires in COVID-19. Profiled with immunoSEQ multiplex PCR; TCRdb holds only in-frame clones, not every one. Among around 340,000 clones, around nine tenths were seen once, and the ten largest hold 0.85% to 1.3%. The sequenced sample consisted of PBMCs or T cells enriched from blood (not recorded which). These receptors all come from a woman in her twenties or thirties who had been exposed to COVID-19.

DNA for the CDR3: TGTGCCATCAGGGGAGGCGGCAATCAGCCCCAGCATTTT. Encoded protein: CAIRGGGNQPQHF. The J gene is TRBJ1-5, the V gene TRBV10-3; D not resolved. CDR1 ENHRY and CDR2 SYGVKD come from the germline V gene. This CDR3 contains 13 residues. V was pared by 6 bases and J by 2 bases, with 8 bases between.

V gene TRBV7-9 combines with J gene TRBJ1-5; 11 bases are a match to TRBD1. V dropped 5 bases and J dropped 6; count of bases not matched to a gene: 6. This CDR3 contains 15 residues. CDR1 is SEHNR, CDR2 FQNEAQ, per germline (reference sequence). CDR3 region: CASSPSDRGPQPQHF. The CDR3 DNA is TGTGCCAGCAGCCCCTCGGACAGGGGGCCTCAGCCCCAGCATTTT.

The sample holds one count of this clone. The V and J genes are TRBV6-2 or TRBV6-3 and TRBJ1-5, with TRBD1 matching 7 bases. This CDR3 spans 15 amino acids. V was clipped by 0 bases and J by 6 bases; unmatched bases: 5. Germline V CDR1 and CDR2: MNHEY, SVGEGT. CDR3 in amino acids: CASSYSTGPRQPQHF. Here the CDR3 DNA reads TGTGCCAGCAGTTACTCGACAGGGCCGCGTCAGCCCCAGCATTTT.

The chain has TRBV10-3 and TRBJ2-3, with D maybe TRBD2 (6 bases). Germline V gene lookup returns CDR1 ENHRY and CDR2 SYGVKD. Trimming removed 5 bases from V and 3 bases from J, with 21 bases in between. CDR3 size: 17 residues. CDR3 sequence (DNA): TGTGCCATCAGTACCTCGTCGGGAGAAGGAGGGACAGATACGCAGTATTTT. Translation gives CAISTSSGEGGTDTQYF.

The chain carries TRBV30 and TRBJ2-7; the match to TRBD2 covers 9 bases. Per germline, CDR1 GTSNPN and CDR2 SVGIG (reference sequence). The ends lost 4 bases at V and 0 bases at J; junction bases unmatched: 1. The CDR3 runs 13 residues. Here the CDR3 DNA reads TGTGCCTGGATTAGCGGGAGCTCCTACGAGCAGTACTTC. Translation: CAWISGSSYEQYF. Supplemented by reference TRBV30 and TRBJ2-7, the full variable domain reads SQTIHQWPATLVQPVGSPLSLECTVEGTSNPNLYWYRQAAGRGLQLLFYSVGIGQISSEVPQNLSASRPQDRQFILSSKKLLLSDSGFYLCAWISGSSYEQYFGPGTRLTVT.

The rearrangement joins TRBV19 to TRBJ2-1; 9 bases align to TRBD2. V lost 7 bases to trimming and J lost 12 bases; unmatched junction nucleotides: 19. The length of the CDR3 is 16 residues. CDR1 is LNHDA and CDR2 is SQIVND in the germline V gene (reference sequence). As DNA, the CDR3 is TGTGCCAGTATTGAAGGACCGGCCCCGCGGGAGGGGGGGCAGTTCTTC. It specifies CASIEGPAPREGGQFF.

The chain links TRBV10-3 to TRBJ1-4, with unresolved D. CDR3 length: 18 residues. V was clipped by 0 bases and J by 0 bases, with 14 bases between them. CDR1 and CDR2 from the germline V gene are ENHRY and SYGVKD. CDR3 DNA: TGTGCCATCAGTGAGTCGAGAGGAGGCGACGCAACTAATGAAAAACTGTTTTTT. Translation: CAISESRGGDATNEKLFF.

This chain links TRBV11-2 with TRBJ2-7; perhaps TRBD2 as D (5 bases). The CDR3 totals 15 residues. Germline V gene sequence: CDR1 SGHAT, CDR2 FQNNGV. V dropped 1 base and J dropped 5 bases, with 15 bases sitting between them. The CDR3 sequence: CASSLAYGKMNEQYF. The CDR3 DNA reads TGTGCCAGCAGCTTAGCTTACGGGAAAATGAACGAGCAGTACTTC.

V is TRBV11-2 and J is TRBJ2-1; TRBD1 might be the D (5 bases). Trimming cost V 4 bases and J 3 bases, with 10 bases left between them. CDR1 is SGHAT and CDR2 is FQNNGV in the germline V gene. The CDR3 spans 14 residues. Here the CDR3 DNA reads TGTGCCAGCAGCTCGGACACTCTCTACAATGAGCAGTTCTTC. Amino acid sequence: CASSSDTLYNEQFF.

This chain uses TRBV5-6 with TRBJ1-6, with D tentatively TRBD1 (6 bases). Trimming removed 0 bases from V and 5 bases from J, with 12 bases in between. In germline, CDR1 is SGHDT, CDR2 YYEEEE. The CDR3 totals 16 residues. In nucleotides, the CDR3 is TGTGCCAGCAGCTTGGGTAACAGGGAAAATAATTCACCCCTCCACTTT. Translated, it gives CASSLGNRENNSPLHF.

This clone was seen just once. J is TRBJ1-3 and V is TRBV6-5; D remains unclear. V was clipped by 5 bases and J by 1 base, with 9 bases between them. CDR1 and CDR2 (germline): MNHEY, SVGAGI. This CDR3 has 14 amino acids. CDR3: CASSPSRSGNTIYF. As DNA, the CDR3 is TGTGCCAGCAGTCCCTCCCGTTCTGGAAACACCATATATTTT.

This clone is a singleton in its sample. This sequence joins TRBV5-1 and TRBJ2-2; tentative D call: TRBD1 (5 bases). The CDR3 is 15 residues long. Per the germline V gene, CDR1 is SGHRS and CDR2 is YFSETQ. The germline V and J ends were trimmed by 0 bases and 6 bases, with 12 bases remaining between them. CDR3 in DNA: TGCGCCAGCAGCTTGGCAGCAGGGTTTGCCGGGGAGCTGTTTTTT. Its translation is CASSLAAGFAGELFF.

This chain joins TRBV10-3 and TRBJ1-1; perhaps TRBD1 as D (6 bases). The CDR3 contains 14 residues. V dropped 7 bases and J dropped 4 bases, with 16 bases sitting between them. The V gene's germline CDR1 is ENHRY and CDR2 SYGVKD. CDR3 bases: TGTGCCATCAATACAGGGCTCTGGAGCACTGAAGCTTTCTTT. Encoded protein: CAINTGLWSTEAFF.

The rearrangement joins TRBV3-1 (or the pseudogene TRBV3-2) to TRBJ2-3, with TRBD2 identical over 9 bases. J was trimmed by 2 bases and V by 4 bases; bases with no gene match: 7. CDR1 and CDR2 (germline): LGHDT, YNNKEL (reference sequence). The CDR3 covers 16 residues. The CDR3 loop reads CASSPKREAPTDTQYF. The CDR3 nucleotides are TGTGCCAGCAGCCCCAAGCGGGAGGCACCCACAGATACGCAGTATTTT.